This TCR beta chain comes out of a study of PD-1 blockade in classical Hodgkin lymphoma. The wider study: Nivolumab was given intravenously to patients at 3 mg/kg every 2 weeks. Study results and limitations: By C4D1 there was a significant rise in CD4+ TCR diversity but not in CD8+ TCR diversity. A reduction in baseline TCR diversity was reportedly seen in newly diagnosed patients relative to healthy donors.

Using immunoSEQ multiplex PCR, the repertoire was profiled, and TCRdb retains in-frame clones only, with some absent. This table has roughly 64,000 clones, under 95% appearing once. Germline V gene sequence: CDR1 SGDLS, CDR2 YYNGEE. This CDR3 comprises 16 residues. V was pared by 0 bases and J by 1 base, with 3 bases of the junction left unmatched. Time point noted: cycle 4 day 1 (C4D1), after 6 weeks of nivolumab. Brentuximab vedotin exposure varied among the patients, all of whom had relapsed after autologous stem cell transplantation. On this clone: What it recognizes is unknown.

V usage is TRBV9 and J usage is TRBJ2-3; 9 bases are a match to TRBD2. Specimen: peripheral blood mononuclear cells (PBMCs), collected before the fourth cycle of nivolumab. This receptor was identified in a human donor with classical Hodgkin lymphoma. CDR3 sequence: CASSVGSSGGTDTQYF. Written as DNA, the CDR3 is TGTGCCAGCAGCGTAGGGTCTAGCGGGGGCACAGATACGCAGTATTTT.